This TCR beta chain was sequenced for a study of T cell responses to AZD1222 COVID-19 vaccine (TCRdb year 2021). Regarding the study in general: AZD1222 recipients whose second dose came at about 4 weeks and those whose second dose came at about 12 weeks were combined into one group, since spike-specific TCR depth and breadth did not differ between the two schedules. Trial participants were enrolled into age subgroups of 18-55, 56-69 and 70-plus years, which contained approximately 150, 28 and 58 TCR-sequenced participants, respectively. TCR sequencing was performed for some 250 trial participants, of whom about 200 were given two doses of AZD1222 and roughly 25 were given two doses of MenACWY control vaccine.

The CDR3 regions of human TCRbeta chains were analyzed by immunosequencing. As for the authors' bioinformatics: TCRs in the repertoires were matched against a reference library of SARS-CoV-2-specific TCRs that had been generated with the MIRA antigen-specificity platform. Breadth meant the fraction of unique TCRs that were SARS-CoV-2-associated, whereas depth meant the fraction of total T cells that were SARS-CoV-2-associated. Using the MIRA data, each spike-specific TCR was assigned both to the spike region to which the TCR was reactive and to a CD4 or CD8 class. Log10-transformed breadth and depth values were compared by one-way ANOVA with Sidak's multiple comparisons tests. Sourced from immuneACCESS, this table was stored by TCRdb with only in-frame sequences that have V and J called. A share of the clones is absent; for the studies checked, an unresolved V gene accounts for under half, and the remainder has no known explanation. The DNA gave D and trimming, while V, J and clone size come from that table. For this sample the table gives about 57,000 clones, of which around 85% were detected only once. In total, the top ten clones hold about a sixth of the sample.

The time point label of this sample denotes: baseline before first vaccination. The vaccinee samples were drawn from two UK trials, COV001 and COV002, one of which was a single-blind randomized controlled phase 2/3 trial testing AZD1222 (ChAdOx1 nCoV-19) in healthy adults. For TCRbeta chain sequencing, PBMC samples were collected from trial participants at day 0 and at day 28 after the second dose. General conclusions and limits of the study: A significant rise in spike-specific TCR breadth and depth was observed after two AZD1222 doses relative to day 0 and relative to MenACWY recipients. The 56-69-year group was small, and its depth increase did not reach significance, likely because of low power. Because no day 14 peak-response samples were available, repertoires were characterized only after the peak T cell response. Only five to seven AZD1222 recipients were SARS-CoV-2 seropositive at baseline, limiting conclusions about previously exposed vaccinees. Reportedly, close to half of the unique spike-specific TCRs recognized epitopes lying outside the regions that are mutated in the B.1.351 and B.1.1.7 variants. Participants were mostly white British, with more females than males. The authors suggested clonal diversity may have been underestimated. Vaccine-associated CD4 TCRs spanned the whole spike protein, with dominant responses in regions 160-218 and 743-854.

V ends up 5 bases short and J 3 bases short, with an unmatched junction base count of 19. Inclusive of the bounding cysteine and phenylalanine, the CDR3 is 19 residues long. CDR3 DNA is the only sequence kept; it has 57 bases, read in frame from the first base. CDR1 and CDR2, per the germline V gene, are MDHEN and SYDVKM. As regards this clone: The target of this receptor is not known. Per-base quality was not reported, and no clone a single base away is much larger than it.

Sample: peripheral blood, taken on day 0 of AZD1222 vaccination. The chain links TRBV28 with TRBJ2-1, and TRBD2 matches 7 of the central bases. This receptor was identified in an adult in good health. The nucleotide sequence reads TGTGCCAGCAGTACCCTTAGCGTTTCGGGGGAGGGGCGCTACAATGAGCAGTTCTTC. Translated, it gives CASSTLSVSGEGRYNEQFF.